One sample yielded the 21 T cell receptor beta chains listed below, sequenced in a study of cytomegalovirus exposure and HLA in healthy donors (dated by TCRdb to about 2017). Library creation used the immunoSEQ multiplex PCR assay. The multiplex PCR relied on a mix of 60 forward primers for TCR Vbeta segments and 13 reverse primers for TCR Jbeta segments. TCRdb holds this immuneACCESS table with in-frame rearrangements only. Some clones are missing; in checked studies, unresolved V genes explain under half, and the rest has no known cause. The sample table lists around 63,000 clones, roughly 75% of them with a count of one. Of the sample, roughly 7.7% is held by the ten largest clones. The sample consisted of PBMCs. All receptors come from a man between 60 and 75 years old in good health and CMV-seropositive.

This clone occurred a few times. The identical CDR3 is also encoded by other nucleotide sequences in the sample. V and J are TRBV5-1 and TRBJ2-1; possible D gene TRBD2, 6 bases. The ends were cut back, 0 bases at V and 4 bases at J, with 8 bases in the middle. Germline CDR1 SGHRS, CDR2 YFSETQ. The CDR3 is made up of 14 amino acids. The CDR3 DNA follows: TGCGCCAGCAGCTTGGGGGACTCGTACAATGAGCAGTTCTTC. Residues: CASSLGDSYNEQFF.

DNA for the CDR3: TGTGCCAGCAGTCCATCCGCGGGGAAGACCCAGTACTTC. This codes for CASSPSAGKTQYF. The rearrangement uses TRBV27 and TRBJ2-5; possible D gene TRBD2, 6 bases. CDR3 length equals 13 residues. Per the germline V gene, CDR1 is MNHEY and CDR2 is SMNVEV (reference sequence). Trimming left V 5 bases short and J 6 bases short, with 13 bases between.

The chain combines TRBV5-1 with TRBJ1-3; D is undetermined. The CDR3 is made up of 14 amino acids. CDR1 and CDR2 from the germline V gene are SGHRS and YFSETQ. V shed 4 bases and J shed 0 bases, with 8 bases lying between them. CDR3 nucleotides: TGCGCCAGCAGCCTCAGTCGCTCTGGAAACACCATATATTTT. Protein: CASSLSRSGNTIYF.

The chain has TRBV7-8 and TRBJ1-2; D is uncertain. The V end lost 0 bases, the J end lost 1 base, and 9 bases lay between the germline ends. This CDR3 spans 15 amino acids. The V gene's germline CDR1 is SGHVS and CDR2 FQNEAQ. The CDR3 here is CASSLARGVNYGYTF. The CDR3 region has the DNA TGTGCCAGCAGCTTAGCGCGTGGAGTTAACTATGGCTACACCTTC.

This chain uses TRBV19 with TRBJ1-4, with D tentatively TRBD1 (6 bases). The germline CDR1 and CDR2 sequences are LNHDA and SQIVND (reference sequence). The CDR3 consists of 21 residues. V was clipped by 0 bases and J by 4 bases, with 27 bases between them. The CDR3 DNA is TGTGCCAGTAGTATAGATCCGACCAGGGGTGTGGGGATCTGGGATAATGAAAAACTGTTTTTT. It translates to CASSIDPTRGVGIWDNEKLFF.

The CDR3 bases are TGTGCCAGCAGTTCGGACAGGGGAGCCGGGGAGCTGTTTTTT. It codes for CASSSDRGAGELFF. The chain employs TRBV27 and TRBJ2-2, with 9 bases fitting TRBD1. Germline lookup yields CDR1 MNHEY and CDR2 SMNVEV (reference sequence). The junction had 3 bases not matched to a gene; V was cut back by 4 bases and J by 6 bases. The CDR3 totals 14 residues.

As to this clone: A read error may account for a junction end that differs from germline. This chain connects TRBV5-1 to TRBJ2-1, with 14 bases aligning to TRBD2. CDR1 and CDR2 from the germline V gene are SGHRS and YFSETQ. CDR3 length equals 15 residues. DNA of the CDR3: TGCGCCAGCAGATTGGGACTAGCGGGAGAGAATGAGCAGTTCTTC. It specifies CASRLGLAGENEQFF.

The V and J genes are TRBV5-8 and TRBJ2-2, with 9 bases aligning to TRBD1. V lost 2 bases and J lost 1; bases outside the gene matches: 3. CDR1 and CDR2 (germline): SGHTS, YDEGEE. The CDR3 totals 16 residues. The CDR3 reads CASSLNRGQNTGELFF. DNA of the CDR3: TGTGCCAGCAGCTTAAACAGGGGGCAGAACACCGGGGAGCTGTTTTTT.

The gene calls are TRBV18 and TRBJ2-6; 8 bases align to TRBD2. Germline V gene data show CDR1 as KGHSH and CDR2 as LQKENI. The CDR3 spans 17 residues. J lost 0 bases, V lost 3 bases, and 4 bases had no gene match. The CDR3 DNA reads TGTGCCAGCTCACCGGGACTAGGCCTCTCTGGGGCCAACGTCCTGACTTTC. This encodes CASSPGLGLSGANVLTF.

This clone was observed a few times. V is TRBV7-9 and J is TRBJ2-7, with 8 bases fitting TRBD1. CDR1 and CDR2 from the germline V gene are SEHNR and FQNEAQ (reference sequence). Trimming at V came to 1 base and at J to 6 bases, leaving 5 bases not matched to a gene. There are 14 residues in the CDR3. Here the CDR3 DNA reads TGTGCCAGCAGCTTAGAAGTAACAGGGGGCGAGCAGTACTTC. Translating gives CASSLEVTGGEQYF. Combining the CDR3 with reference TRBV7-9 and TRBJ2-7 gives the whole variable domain DTGVSQNPRHKITKRGQNVTFRCDPISEHNRLYWYRQTLGQGPEFLTYFQNEAQLEKSRLLSDRFSAERPKGSFSTLEIQRTEQGDSAMYLCASSLEVTGGEQYFGPGTRLTVT.

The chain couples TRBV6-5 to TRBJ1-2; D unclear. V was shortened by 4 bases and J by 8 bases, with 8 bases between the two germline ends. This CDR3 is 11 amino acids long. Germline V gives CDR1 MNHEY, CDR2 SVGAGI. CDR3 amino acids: CASSWAGGYTF. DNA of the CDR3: TGTGCCAGCAGTTGGGCTGGGGGCTACACCTTC.

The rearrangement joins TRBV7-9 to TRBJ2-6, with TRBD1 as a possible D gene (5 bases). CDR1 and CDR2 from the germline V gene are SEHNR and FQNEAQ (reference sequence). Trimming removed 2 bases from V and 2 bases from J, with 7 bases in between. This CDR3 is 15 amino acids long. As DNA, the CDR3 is TGTGCCAGCAGCTTACAAGGGGCTGGGGCCAACGTCCTGACTTTC. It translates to CASSLQGAGANVLTF.

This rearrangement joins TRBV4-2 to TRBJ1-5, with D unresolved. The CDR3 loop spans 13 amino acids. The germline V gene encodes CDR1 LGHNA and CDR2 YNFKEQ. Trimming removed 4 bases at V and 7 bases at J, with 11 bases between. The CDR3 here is CASSLSPEQPQHF. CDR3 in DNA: TGTGCCAGCAGCCTATCCCCAGAACAGCCCCAGCATTTT.

CDR3 amino acids: CATSRGAAVGEKLFF. CDR3 in DNA: TGTGCCACCAGCAGGGGGGCGGCGGTGGGTGAAAAACTGTTTTTT. The chain recombines TRBV15 with TRBJ1-4; a weak D match, TRBD1 (6 bases). Germline assignment: CDR1 LNHNV and CDR2 YYDKDF (reference sequence). CDR3 size: 15 residues. Between the trimmed V and J ends, which lost 3 bases and 7 bases, there was a span of 15 bases.

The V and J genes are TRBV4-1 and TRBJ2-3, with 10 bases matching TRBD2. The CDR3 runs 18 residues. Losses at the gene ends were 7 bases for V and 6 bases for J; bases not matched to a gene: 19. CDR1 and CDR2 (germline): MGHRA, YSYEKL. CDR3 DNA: TGCGCCAGCACCTGGGATCTAGCGGGGGCCACCCGACAGGATACGCAGTATTTT. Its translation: CASTWDLAGATRQDTQYF.

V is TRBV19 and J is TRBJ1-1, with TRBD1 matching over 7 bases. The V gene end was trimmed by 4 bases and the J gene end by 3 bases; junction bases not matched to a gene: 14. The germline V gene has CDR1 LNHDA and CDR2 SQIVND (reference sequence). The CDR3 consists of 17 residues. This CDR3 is CASSTQPYRGGDTEAFF. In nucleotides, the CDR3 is TGTGCCAGTAGTACACAACCCTACAGGGGTGGGGACACTGAAGCTTTCTTT.

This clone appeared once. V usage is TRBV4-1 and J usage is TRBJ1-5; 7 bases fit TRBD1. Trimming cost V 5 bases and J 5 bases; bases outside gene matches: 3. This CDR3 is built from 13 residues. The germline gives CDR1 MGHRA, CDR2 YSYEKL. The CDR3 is CASSAGGHQPQHF. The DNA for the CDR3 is TGCGCCAGCAGCGCAGGGGGGCATCAGCCCCAGCATTTT.

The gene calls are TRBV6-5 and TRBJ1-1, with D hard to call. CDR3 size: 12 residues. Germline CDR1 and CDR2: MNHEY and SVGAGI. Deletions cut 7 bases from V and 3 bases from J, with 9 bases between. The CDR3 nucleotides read TGTGCCAGCATCGGCCGGGACACTGAAGCTTTCTTT. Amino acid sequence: CASIGRDTEAFF.

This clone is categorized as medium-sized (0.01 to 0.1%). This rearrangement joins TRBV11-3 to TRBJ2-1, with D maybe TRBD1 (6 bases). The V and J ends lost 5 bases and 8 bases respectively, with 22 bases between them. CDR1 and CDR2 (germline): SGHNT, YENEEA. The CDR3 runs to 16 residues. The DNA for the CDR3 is TGTGCCAGCAGCCCCCCGGGCAGGGGTCCCAGCCATGAGCAGTTCTTC. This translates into CASSPPGRGPSHEQFF.

The CDR3 region is CASSILSNEKLFF. The CDR3 DNA sequence: TGTGCCAGTAGTATCCTAAGCAATGAAAAACTGTTTTTT. The chain is built from TRBV19 and TRBJ1-4; D remains unclear. The germline gives CDR1 LNHDA, CDR2 SQIVND (reference sequence). The CDR3 is 13 amino acids. V lost 3 bases, J lost 5 bases, and 7 bases lay in between.

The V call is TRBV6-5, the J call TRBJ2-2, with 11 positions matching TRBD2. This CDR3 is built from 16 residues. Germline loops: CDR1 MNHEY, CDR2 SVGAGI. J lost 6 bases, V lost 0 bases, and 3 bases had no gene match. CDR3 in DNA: TGTGCCAGCAGTTACTCGACTAGCGGGATTTCCGGGGAGCTGTTTTTT. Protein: CASSYSTSGISGELFF.